This T cell receptor (beta chain) appears in the sequencing data of a study of identifying expanded T cells in peripheral blood (dated by TCRdb to between 2019 and 2020). Background on the whole study: Separate aliquots of the same genomic DNA pool were sequenced to produce technical replicates, and four replicates were compared in pairs. Overall results and qualifications from the work: The binomial model flagged approximately 1.3 differentially abundant clones between technical replicates but about 16.4 over roughly two weeks and roughly 19 over four weeks. Both the number of clones called differentially abundant and the false-positive rate were significantly reduced by the beta-binomial model across all healthy-donor time intervals. For all healthy donors, the variance in clone template counts between approximately two-week samples rose significantly as total template count increased. The authors expected that over much longer intervals, such as months to years, biological variance in healthy repertoires might increase even further.

The immunoSEQ Assay, which relies on bias-controlled multiplex PCR amplification of genomic DNA, was used to profile TCRbeta CDR3 regions. The paper's data handling went like this. The absolute abundance of each unique TCRbeta CDR3 region was quantified after sequences were collapsed and filtered. Two models were used to test differential abundance: a binomial model (Fisher-equivalent) and a beta-binomial model that adds time-dependent variance fitted from healthy donors. Clones with fewer than 5 combined templates were removed, and differential abundance was called for clones with a Benjamini-Hochberg FDR below 0.01. Using the form v = (b*log(k)+a)^2, the beta-binomial variance was modeled as a function of the total template count across the two samples. The table comes from immuneACCESS by way of TCRdb, which keeps in-frame sequences with V and J called. Part of the clones is missing from these tables; in studies checked, under half for an unresolved V gene and the rest for unknown reasons. V, J and clone size were drawn from that table, and D and trimming were deduced from the DNA. A total of around 100,000 clones appear in this sample, approximately 90% of them only once. 16% of the sample is held by the ten biggest clonotypes.

During the collection period, no immune events, such as infections, were documented for the healthy donors. Blood repertoires from healthy donors were used as a training cohort for calibrating time-dependent variance in a beta-binomial model of differential abundance of T-cell clones. There were some 10 healthy donors in the training cohort, of whom 3 were female and 7 were male. Donor ages ranged from about 25 to 64 years, with an average of around 45 years. Whole blood, obtained from a commercial supplier, was collected from each healthy donor at three time points spaced about 2 weeks apart. For immunosequencing, genomic DNA was extracted from whole blood that had not been sorted. A note on this clone: This receptor's antigen is unknown. No base-level quality is on record; no much larger clone is a single base apart.

CDR1 and CDR2, looked up from the germline V gene (reference sequence), are LNHNV and YYDKDF. Here V drops 3 bases and J drops 4 bases, and the junction holds 11 bases not matched to any gene. The CDR3 has 17 amino acids, counting the end cysteine and phenylalanine. CDR3 DNA is the only sequence kept; it has 51 bases, read in frame from the first base. The chain employs TRBV15 and TRBJ2-1, with 8 bases matching TRBD2. Material for sequencing was blood. The sequence was collected from a person aged 18 to 70 in good health. The sequenced DNA: TGTGCCACCAGCAGGACGCCGGGACTAGAAGGATACAATGAGCAGTTCTTC. It encodes CATSRTPGLEGYNEQFF.